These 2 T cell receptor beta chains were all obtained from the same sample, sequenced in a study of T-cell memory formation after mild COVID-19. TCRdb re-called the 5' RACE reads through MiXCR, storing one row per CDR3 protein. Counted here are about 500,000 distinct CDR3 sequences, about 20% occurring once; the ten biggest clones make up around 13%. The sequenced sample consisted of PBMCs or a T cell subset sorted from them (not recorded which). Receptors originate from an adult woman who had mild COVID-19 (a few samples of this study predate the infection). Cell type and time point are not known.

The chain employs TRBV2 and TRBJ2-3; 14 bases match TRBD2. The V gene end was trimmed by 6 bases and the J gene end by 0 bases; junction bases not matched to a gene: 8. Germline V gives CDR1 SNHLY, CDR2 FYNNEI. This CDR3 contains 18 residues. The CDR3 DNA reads TGTGCCAGCAGAGGAGGACTAGCGGGGGGACCTAGCACAGATACGCAGTATTTT. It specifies CASRGGLAGGPSTDTQYF.

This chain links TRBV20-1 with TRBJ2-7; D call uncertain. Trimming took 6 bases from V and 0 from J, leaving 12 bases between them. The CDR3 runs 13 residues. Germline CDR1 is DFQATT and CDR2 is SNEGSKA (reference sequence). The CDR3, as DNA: TGCAGTGCCCACGTGGAAGGCTCCTACGAGCAGTACTTC. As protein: CSAHVEGSYEQYF.